Following are 8 T cell receptor beta chains from one sample sequenced in a study of blood T cell repertoires in COVID-19. Method: immunoSEQ multiplex PCR; TCRdb's copy keeps in-frame clones and lacks some. The sample lists fewer than 95,000 clones, approximately 90% occurring once. Sequencing was carried out using peripheral blood. These receptors all stem from a man aged 55 to 70 with acute or convalescent COVID-19.

The chain uses TRBV25-1 and TRBJ1-2, with 7 bases lining up with TRBD1. This CDR3 is 14 amino acids long. Germline trimming cut 4 bases from V and 2 bases from J; bases unmatched to any gene: 4. The germline gives CDR1 MGHDK, CDR2 SYGVNS. For the CDR3, the DNA is TGTGCCAGCAGTGCGTCGGGACAGAACTATGGCTACACCTTC. It encodes CASSASGQNYGYTF.

The chain carries TRBV19 and TRBJ2-5, with TRBD1 as a possible D gene (6 bases). The CDR3 extends over 15 amino acids. The V end was cut by 4 bases, the J end by 5 bases, with 17 bases between. CDR1 is LNHDA and CDR2 is SQIVND in the germline V gene (reference sequence). CDR3 in DNA: TGTGCCAGTAGTACCGGACAGCCGGAGAGGGAGACCCAGTACTTC. Protein product: CASSTGQPERETQYF.

The chain is built from TRBV10-3 and TRBJ1-3; no clear D. Germline V lookup: CDR1 ENHRY, CDR2 SYGVKD. There are 12 residues in the CDR3. V was pared by 6 bases and J by 4 bases, with 7 bases between. The CDR3 loop is CAISPLGNTIYF. The CDR3 nucleotides are TGTGCCATCAGCCCCTTGGGAAACACCATATATTTT.

The rearrangement uses TRBV27 and TRBJ1-6, with D uncertain. Trimming shortened V by 3 bases and J by 5 bases, and 8 bases separated the two germline ends. Germline CDR1 MNHEY, CDR2 SMNVEV (reference sequence). This CDR3 has 14 amino acids. CDR3 residues: CASSFDGNNSPLHF. The CDR3 DNA reads as TGTGCCAGCAGTTTTGACGGGAATAATTCACCCCTCCACTTT.

The chain couples TRBV6-1 to TRBJ2-7; tentatively, D is TRBD1 (6 bases). The CDR3 length is 13 residues. V lost 5 bases, J lost 6 bases, and 14 bases lay in between. The germline V gene encodes CDR1 MNHNS and CDR2 SASEGT. The chain's CDR3 is CASSYQQGSEQYF. In nucleotides, the CDR3 is TGTGCCAGCAGTTATCAACAGGGCAGCGAGCAGTACTTC.

This clone was seen once. The chain recombines TRBV5-1 with TRBJ1-6; D ambiguous. Trimming removed 1 base from V and 5 bases from J, with 13 bases in between. This CDR3 is 16 amino acids long. Germline CDR1 reads SGHRS; CDR2 reads YFSETQ. DNA for the CDR3: TGCGCCAGCAGCTTGCAATTGGGCGCCGATAATTCACCCCTCCACTTT. It encodes CASSLQLGADNSPLHF.

CDR3 bases: TGTGCCAGCAGCCCCCGAGCGGGTGTAAACTACGAGCAGTACTTC. Its translation: CASSPRAGVNYEQYF. V is TRBV7-2 and J is TRBJ2-7; TRBD2 might be the D (6 bases). Germline V gene sequence: CDR1 SGHTA, CDR2 FQGNSA. Trimming stripped 5 bases from V and 3 bases from J, with 17 bases between. The CDR3 is 15 amino acids.

The J gene is TRBJ1-1, the V gene TRBV5-1; D is unclear. Trimming stripped 0 bases from V and 8 bases from J, with 8 bases between. CDR1 and CDR2 from the germline V gene are SGHRS and YFSETQ. The CDR3 contains 12 residues. The CDR3 reads CASSLDLAEAFF. The DNA for the CDR3 is TGCGCCAGCAGCTTGGATTTGGCAGAAGCTTTCTTT.